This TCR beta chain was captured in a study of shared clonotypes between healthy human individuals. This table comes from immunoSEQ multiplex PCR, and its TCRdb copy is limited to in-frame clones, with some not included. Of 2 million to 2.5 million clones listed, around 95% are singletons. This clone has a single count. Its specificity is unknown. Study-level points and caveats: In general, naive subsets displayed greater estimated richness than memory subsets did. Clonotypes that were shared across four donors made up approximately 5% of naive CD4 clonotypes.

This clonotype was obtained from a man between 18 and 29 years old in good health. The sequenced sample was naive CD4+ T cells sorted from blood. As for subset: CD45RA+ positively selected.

The CDR3 loop is CAWSADRGYNEQFF. The DNA of the CDR3 is TGTGCCTGGAGTGCGGACAGGGGGTACAATGAGCAGTTCTTC. The V call is TRBV30, the J call TRBJ2-1; TRBD1 matches at 10 bases. Germline V gene data show CDR1 as GTSNPN and CDR2 as SVGIG (reference sequence). The CDR3 covers 14 residues. V was clipped by 1 base and J by 4 bases; unmatched bases: 1.